The clone carrying this T cell receptor (beta chain) was counted many times. The antigen is not known. This entry belongs to a study of T cells in Graves' hyperthyroidism and ophthalmopathy. Study outcomes and limitations: A median about 6.5 months before onset, the model predicted ophthalmopathy. Most thyroid-expanded clonotypes above 0.001 were also found in blood.

RNA transcripts provided the source from which TCR beta CDR3 regions were amplified. The TCR CDR3 was amplified in a first-round RT-PCR using the HTBI primer set. Via MiXCR, TCRdb re-called the multiplex PCR reads, giving one row per CDR3 protein. The sample contains hundreds of thousands of distinct CDR3 sequences, about 45% of which appear only once. Germline V CDR1 and CDR2: LNHDA, SQIVND (reference sequence). The CDR3 extends over 13 amino acids. V shed 9 bases and J shed 1 base, with 12 bases lying between them. Reasons for excluding patients were uncontrolled infection, other autoimmune disease, pregnancy or lactation.

Sequencing input: peripheral blood or thyroid tissue (not recorded which). The chain combines TRBV19 with TRBJ1-1; no reliable D call. The origin of this receptor is an adult man with Graves' disease, either hyperthyroidism or ophthalmopathy (not recorded which). CDR3 nucleotides: TGTGCCAGCAGTGGACGGTGGAACACTGAAGCTTTCTTT. Amino acid sequence: CASSGRWNTEAFF.